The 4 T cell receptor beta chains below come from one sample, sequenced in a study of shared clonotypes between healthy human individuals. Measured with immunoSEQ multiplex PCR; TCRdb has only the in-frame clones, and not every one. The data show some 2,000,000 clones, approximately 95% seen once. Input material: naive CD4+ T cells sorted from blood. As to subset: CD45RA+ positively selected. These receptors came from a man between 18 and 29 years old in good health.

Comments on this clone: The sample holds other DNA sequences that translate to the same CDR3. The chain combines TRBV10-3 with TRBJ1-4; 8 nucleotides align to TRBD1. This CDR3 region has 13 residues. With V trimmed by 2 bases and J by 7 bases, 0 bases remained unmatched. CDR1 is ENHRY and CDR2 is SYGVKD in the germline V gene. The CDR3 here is CAISEDRGEKLFF. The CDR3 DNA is TGTGCCATCAGTGAGGACAGGGGTGAAAAACTGTTTTTT.

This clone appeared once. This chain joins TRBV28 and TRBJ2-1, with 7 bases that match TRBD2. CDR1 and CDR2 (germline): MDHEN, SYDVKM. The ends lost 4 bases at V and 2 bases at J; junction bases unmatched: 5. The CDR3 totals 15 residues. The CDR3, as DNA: TGTGCCAGCAGTTCTAGCGGATCACCCTACAATGAGCAGTTCTTC. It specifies CASSSSGSPYNEQFF.

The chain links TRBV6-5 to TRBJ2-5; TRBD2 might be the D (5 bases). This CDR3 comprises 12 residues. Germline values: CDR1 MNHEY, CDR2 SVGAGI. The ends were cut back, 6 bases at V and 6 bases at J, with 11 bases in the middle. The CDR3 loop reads CASRSPGKTQYF. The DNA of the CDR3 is TGTGCCAGCAGATCCCCCGGGAAGACCCAGTACTTC.

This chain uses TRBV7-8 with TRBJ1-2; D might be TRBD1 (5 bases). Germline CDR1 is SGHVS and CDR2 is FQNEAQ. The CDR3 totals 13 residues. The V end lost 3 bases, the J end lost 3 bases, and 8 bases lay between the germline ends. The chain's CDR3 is CASSFRVDYGYTF. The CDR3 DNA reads TGTGCCAGCAGCTTCAGGGTGGACTATGGCTACACCTTC.